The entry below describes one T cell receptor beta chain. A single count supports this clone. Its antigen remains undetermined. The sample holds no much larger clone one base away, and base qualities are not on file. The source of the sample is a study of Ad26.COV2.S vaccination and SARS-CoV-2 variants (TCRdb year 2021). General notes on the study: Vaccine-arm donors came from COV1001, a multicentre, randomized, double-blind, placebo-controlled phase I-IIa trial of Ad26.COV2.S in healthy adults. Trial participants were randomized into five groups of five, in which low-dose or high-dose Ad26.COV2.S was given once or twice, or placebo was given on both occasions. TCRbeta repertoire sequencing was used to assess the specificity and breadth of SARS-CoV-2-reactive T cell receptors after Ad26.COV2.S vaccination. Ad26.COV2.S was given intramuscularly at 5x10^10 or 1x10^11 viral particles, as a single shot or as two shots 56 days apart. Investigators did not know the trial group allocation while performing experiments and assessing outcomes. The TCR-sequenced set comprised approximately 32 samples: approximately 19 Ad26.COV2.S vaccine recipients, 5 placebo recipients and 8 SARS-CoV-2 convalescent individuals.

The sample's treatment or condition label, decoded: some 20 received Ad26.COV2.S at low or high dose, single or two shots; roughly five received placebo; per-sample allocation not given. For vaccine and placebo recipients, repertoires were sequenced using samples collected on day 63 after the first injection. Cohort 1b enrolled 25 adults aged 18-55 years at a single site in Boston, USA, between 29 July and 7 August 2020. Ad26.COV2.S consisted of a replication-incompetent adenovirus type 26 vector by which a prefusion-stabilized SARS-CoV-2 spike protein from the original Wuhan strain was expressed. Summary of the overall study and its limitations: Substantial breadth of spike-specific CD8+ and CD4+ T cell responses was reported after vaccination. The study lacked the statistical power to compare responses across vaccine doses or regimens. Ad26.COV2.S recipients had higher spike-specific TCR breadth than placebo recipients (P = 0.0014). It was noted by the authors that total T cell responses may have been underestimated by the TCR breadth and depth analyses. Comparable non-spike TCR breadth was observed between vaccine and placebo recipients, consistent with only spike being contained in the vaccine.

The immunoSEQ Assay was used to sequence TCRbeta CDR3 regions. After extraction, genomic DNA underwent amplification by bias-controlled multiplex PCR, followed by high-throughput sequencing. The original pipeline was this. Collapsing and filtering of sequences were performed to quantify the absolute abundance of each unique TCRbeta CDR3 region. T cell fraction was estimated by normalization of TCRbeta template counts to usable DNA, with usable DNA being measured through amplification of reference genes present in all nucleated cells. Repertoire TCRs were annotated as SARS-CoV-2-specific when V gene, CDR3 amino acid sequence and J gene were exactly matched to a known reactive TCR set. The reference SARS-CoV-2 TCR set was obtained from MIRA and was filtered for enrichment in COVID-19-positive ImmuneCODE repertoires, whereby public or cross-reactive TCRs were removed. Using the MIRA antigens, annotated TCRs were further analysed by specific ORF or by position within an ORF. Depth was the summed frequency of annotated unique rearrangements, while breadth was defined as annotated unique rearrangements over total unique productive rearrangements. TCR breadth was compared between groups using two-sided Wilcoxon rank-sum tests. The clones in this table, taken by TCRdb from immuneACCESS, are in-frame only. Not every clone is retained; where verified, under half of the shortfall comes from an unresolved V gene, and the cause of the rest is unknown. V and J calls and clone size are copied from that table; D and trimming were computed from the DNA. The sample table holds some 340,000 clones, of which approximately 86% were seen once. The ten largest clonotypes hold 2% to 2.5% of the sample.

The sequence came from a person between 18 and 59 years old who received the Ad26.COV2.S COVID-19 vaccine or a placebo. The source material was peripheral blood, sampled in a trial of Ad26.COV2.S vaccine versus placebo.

The bases are TGTGCCAGTAGCGTACAGGGATCAGAGACCCAGTACTTC. Translated, this is CASSVQGSETQYF. The chain is encoded by TRBV19 joined to TRBJ2-5; possibly the D gene is TRBD1, per 6 matching bases. The junction carries 12 bases between V and J, which are trimmed by 6 bases and 4 bases respectively. In the germline V gene (reference sequence), CDR1 corresponds to LNHDA and CDR2 to SQIVND. The CDR3 numbers 13 residues from cysteine through phenylalanine. The retained sequence is limited to the CDR3, 39 bases, with the frame set at the first base.